These 20 T cell receptor beta chains share one sample of origin, sequenced in a study of radiotherapy plus CTLA-4 blockade in lung cancer. The method was immunoSEQ multiplex PCR; TCRdb's version includes in-frame clones alone and lacks a portion of them. The sample lists around 110,000 clones, 85% to 90% occurring once. This material consisted of peripheral blood, taken from a patient treated with radiotherapy plus ipilimumab. The receptor source for this set is a human donor with non-small cell lung cancer that progressed on radiotherapy plus ipilimumab.

V gene TRBV6-6 combines with J gene TRBJ2-7, with D possibly being TRBD1 (5 bases). Trimming cost V 6 bases and J 6 bases, with 18 bases left between them. The germline CDR1 and CDR2 sequences are MNHNY and SVGAGI (reference sequence). The CDR3 length is 14 residues. CDR3 bases: TGTGCCAGCAGAGGGGCCCTACTAACGGGCGAGCAGTACTTC. It specifies CASRGALLTGEQYF.

V is TRBV7-3 and J is TRBJ2-5; 8 bases line up with TRBD1. V shed 1 base and J 4 bases; nucleotides not matched to a gene: 5. Germline V CDR1 and CDR2: SGHTA, FQGTGA. The CDR3 contains 15 residues. CDR3 residues: CASSLMGQDRETQYF. The CDR3, as DNA: TGTGCCAGCAGCTTAATGGGACAGGACCGAGAGACCCAGTACTTC. Drawing the rest from reference TRBV7-3 and TRBJ2-5, the complete variable domain is GAGVSQTPSNKVTEKGKYVELRCDPISGHTALYWYRQSLGQGPEFLIYFQGTGAADDSGLPNDRFFAVRPEGSVSTLKIQRTERGDSAVYLCASSLMGQDRETQYFGPGTRLLVL.

The J gene is TRBJ2-3, the V gene TRBV7-8; 7 bases agree with TRBD2. The V segment lost 1 base and the J segment 4 bases; nucleotides outside the gene matches: 5. The CDR3 runs to 15 residues. CDR1 is SGHVS and CDR2 is FQNEAQ in the germline V gene. The CDR3 protein is CASSLGGRAADTQYF. DNA of the CDR3: TGTGCCAGCAGCTTAGGTGGGAGGGCCGCAGATACGCAGTATTTT. Drawing the rest from reference TRBV7-8 and TRBJ2-3, the complete variable domain is GAGVSQSPRYKVAKRGQDVALRCDPISGHVSLFWYQQALGQGPEFLTYFQNEAQLDKSGLPSDRFFAERPEGSVSTLKIQRTQQEDSAVYLCASSLGGRAADTQYFGPGTRLTVL.

The rearrangement joins TRBV7-9 to TRBJ1-3, with D possibly matching TRBD1 (5 bases). Germline V gene data show CDR1 as SEHNR and CDR2 as FQNEAQ (reference sequence). Trimming left V 4 bases short and J 2 bases short, with 12 bases between. CDR3 size: 15 residues. The CDR3 bases are TGTGCCAGCAGCTCAGGGCTAGGCGCTGGAAACACCATATATTTT. Encoded protein: CASSSGLGAGNTIYF.

The chain joins TRBV5-1 to TRBJ2-3; the D call may be TRBD1 or TRBD2 (5 bases each). Trimming took off 0 bases at V and 4 bases at J, with 15 bases between the two ends. Germline CDR1 is SGHRS and CDR2 is YFSETQ. This CDR3 comprises 16 residues. CDR3 amino acids: CASSLGVSRGADTQYF. The CDR3 DNA reads TGCGCCAGCAGCTTGGGAGTCTCTCGGGGCGCAGATACGCAGTATTTT. Using reference TRBV5-1 and TRBJ2-3 for the parts outside the CDR3, the full variable domain is KAGVTQTPRYLIKTRGQQVTLSCSPISGHRSVSWYQQTPGQGLQFLFEYFSETQRNKGNFPGRFSGRQFSNSRSEMNVSTLELGDSALYLCASSLGVSRGADTQYFGPGTRLTVL.

The CDR3 sequence is CASSPYLVGVYGYTF. In DNA, the CDR3 is TGTGCCAGCAGTCCATACCTGGTTGGGGTCTATGGCTACACCTTC. The chain has TRBV6-5 and TRBJ1-2, with no clear D. The length of the CDR3 is 15 residues. Germline CDR1 MNHEY, CDR2 SVGAGI. V lost 5 bases and J 4 bases, leaving 17 bases between the germline ends.

The chain carries TRBV18 and TRBJ2-3; D unresolved. Germline V CDR1 and CDR2: KGHSH, LQKENI. V was pared by 1 base and J by 5 bases, with 13 bases between. The CDR3 totals 15 residues. The CDR3 spells CASSPLRGPEDTQYF. CDR3 sequence (DNA): TGTGCCAGCTCACCACTAAGAGGTCCCGAAGATACGCAGTATTTT.

This rearrangement joins TRBV5-1 to TRBJ2-3; tentatively, D is TRBD2 (6 bases). The germline gives CDR1 SGHRS, CDR2 YFSETQ. The V gene lost 4 bases and the J gene lost 2 bases, with 17 bases spanning the gap. The CDR3 is made up of 16 amino acids. DNA for the CDR3: TGCGCCAGCAGCCTGGATACTGGAGGGAACACAGATACGCAGTATTTT. Translated: CASSLDTGGNTDTQYF.

The CDR3 region has the DNA TGTGCCAGCTCACCACTGTACTCGGGGACAGGGACAATGAACACTGAAGCTTTCTTT. Encoded protein: CASSPLYSGTGTMNTEAFF. The genes are TRBV18 and TRBJ1-1, with TRBD1 identical over 9 bases. The trim removed 1 base at V and 0 bases at J, leaving 12 bases unmatched. This CDR3 region has 19 residues. CDR1 is KGHSH, CDR2 LQKENI, per germline.

The chain employs TRBV7-9 and TRBJ2-7; tentatively, D is TRBD1 or TRBD2 (6 bases each). The CDR3 extends over 18 amino acids. Germline loops: CDR1 SEHNR, CDR2 FQNEAQ (reference sequence). Trimming took off 4 bases at V and 3 bases at J, with 25 bases between the two ends. In nucleotides, the CDR3 is TGTGCCAGCAGCTCTTTGGAGCGACCGTCAAGGGGGGACTACGAGCAGTACTTC. The encoded protein is CASSSLERPSRGDYEQYF.

This chain links TRBV6-5 with TRBJ2-5; D call uncertain. CDR3 length: 12 residues. Germline V gene sequence: CDR1 MNHEY, CDR2 SVGAGI. Trimming shortened V by 4 bases and J by 7 bases, and 10 bases separated the two germline ends. The CDR3 bases are TGTGCCAGCAGTTTACCCCGCGGGACCCAGTACTTC. Translating gives CASSLPRGTQYF.

The V call is TRBV30, the J call TRBJ2-1; 7 bases agree with TRBD2. CDR1 and CDR2 (germline): GTSNPN, SVGIG (reference sequence). The CDR3 totals 16 residues. V shed 0 bases and J 3 bases; nucleotides not matched to a gene: 8. The CDR3 protein is CAWSVRLALFYNEQFF. In nucleotides, the CDR3 is TGTGCCTGGAGTGTAAGACTAGCCCTCTTCTACAATGAGCAGTTCTTC.

The rearrangement uses TRBV6-5 and TRBJ2-7; the match to TRBD2 covers 9 bases. The V gene's germline CDR1 is MNHEY and CDR2 SVGAGI. The CDR3 extends over 13 amino acids. The V segment lost 5 bases and the J segment 2 bases; nucleotides outside the gene matches: 1. The CDR3 spells CASSLAGTYEQYF. DNA of the CDR3: TGTGCCAGCAGTCTAGCGGGAACCTACGAGCAGTACTTC.

The genes are TRBV11-2 and TRBJ1-2; 8 positions agree with TRBD1. The trim removed 6 bases at V and 1 base at J, leaving 4 bases unmatched. Germline V gene sequence: CDR1 SGHAT, CDR2 FQNNGV. The CDR3 sequence is 14 residues long. CDR3: CASRAGQDNYGYTF. The CDR3 DNA reads TGTGCCAGCAGGGCGGGACAGGATAACTATGGCTACACCTTC.

The rearrangement uses TRBV29-1 and TRBJ1-1, with 7 bases lining up with TRBD1. The ends lost 3 bases at V and 4 bases at J; junction bases unmatched: 5. Per the germline V gene, CDR1 is SQVTM and CDR2 is ANQGSEA. The CDR3 totals 13 residues. CDR3 residues: CSVDGAGGTEAFF. In DNA form, the CDR3 reads TGCAGCGTTGATGGGGCAGGGGGCACTGAAGCTTTCTTT.

The rearrangement joins TRBV19 to TRBJ1-1; 9 bases map to TRBD1. The V and J ends lost 5 bases and 4 bases, in that order; junction bases with no gene match: 2. The CDR3 loop spans 13 amino acids. CDR1 is LNHDA and CDR2 is SQIVND in the germline V gene (reference sequence). This CDR3 is CASSDRGITEAFF. The CDR3 DNA sequence: TGTGCCAGTAGTGACAGGGGGATCACTGAAGCTTTCTTT.

The chain couples TRBV6-6 to TRBJ2-7, with 9 bases matching TRBD2. The germline gives CDR1 MNHNY, CDR2 SVGAGI (reference sequence). This CDR3 is built from 14 residues. The V segment lost 9 bases and the J segment 4 bases; nucleotides outside the gene matches: 10. The CDR3 loop reads CASLGGSGRYEQYF. CDR3 nucleotides: TGTGCCAGTCTCGGGGGTAGCGGGAGATACGAGCAGTACTTC.

This clone was seen a single time. The chain has TRBV19 and TRBJ1-2, with 8 positions matching TRBD1. V lost 10 bases and J lost 8; bases outside the gene matches: 12. The CDR3 consists of 13 residues. The germline V gene has CDR1 LNHDA and CDR2 SQIVND (reference sequence). CDR3 sequence reads: CATTPQGALGYTF. The DNA for the CDR3 is TGTGCCACCACCCCCCAGGGGGCGTTGGGCTACACCTTC.

The chain has TRBV7-8 and TRBJ2-7; D not certain. Looked up from germline, CDR1 is SGHVS and CDR2 is FQNEAQ. This CDR3 is built from 15 residues. V was cut by 0 bases and J by 0 bases, with 9 bases left in between. DNA of the CDR3: TGTGCCAGCAGCTTAGCGTTCCCGGGCTCCTACGAGCAGTACTTC. It encodes CASSLAFPGSYEQYF.

This clone turned up a few times. The chain uses TRBV20-1 and TRBJ2-5; either TRBD1 or TRBD2 may supply D (5 bases each). There are 11 residues in the CDR3. V lost 1 base to trimming and J lost 5 bases, with 5 bases between them. Per germline, CDR1 DFQATT and CDR2 SNEGSKA (reference sequence). The CDR3 protein is CSARGGETQYF. CDR3 bases: TGCAGTGCTAGAGGGGGGGAGACCCAGTACTTC.